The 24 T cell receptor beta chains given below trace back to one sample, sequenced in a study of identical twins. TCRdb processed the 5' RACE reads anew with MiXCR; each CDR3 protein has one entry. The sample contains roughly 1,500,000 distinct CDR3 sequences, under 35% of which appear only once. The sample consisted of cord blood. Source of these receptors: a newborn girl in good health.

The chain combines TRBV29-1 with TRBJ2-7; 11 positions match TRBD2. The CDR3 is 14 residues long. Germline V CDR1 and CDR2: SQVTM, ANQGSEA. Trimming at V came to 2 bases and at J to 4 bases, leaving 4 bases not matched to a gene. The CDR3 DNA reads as TGCAGCGTTGAAATTAGGACTAGCGGGTACGAGCAGTACTTC. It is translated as CSVEIRTSGYEQYF.

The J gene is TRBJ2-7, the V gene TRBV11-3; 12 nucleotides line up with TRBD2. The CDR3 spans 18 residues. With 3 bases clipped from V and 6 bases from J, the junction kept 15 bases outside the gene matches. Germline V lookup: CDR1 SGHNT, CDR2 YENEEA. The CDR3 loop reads CASSFSLLTSGGSCEQYF. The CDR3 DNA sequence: TGTGCCAGCAGCTTTTCCCTCCTGACTAGCGGGGGATCTTGCGAGCAGTACTTC.

The CDR3 loop reads CASSVYRGEGTDTQYF. CDR3 nucleotide sequence: TGTGCCAGCAGCGTCTACAGGGGGGAAGGCACAGATACGCAGTATTTT. The V and J genes are TRBV7-9 and TRBJ2-3, with 8 bases matching TRBD1. Germline trimming cut 5 bases from V and 1 base from J; bases unmatched to any gene: 8. The germline V gene has CDR1 SEHNR and CDR2 FQNEAQ (reference sequence). The CDR3 has 16 amino acids.

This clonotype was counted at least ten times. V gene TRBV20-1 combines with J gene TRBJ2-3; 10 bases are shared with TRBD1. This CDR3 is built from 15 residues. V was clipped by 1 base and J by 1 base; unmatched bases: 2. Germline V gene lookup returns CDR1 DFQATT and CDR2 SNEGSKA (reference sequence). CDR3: CSARGGTGGTDTQYF. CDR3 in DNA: TGCAGTGCTAGAGGCGGGACAGGGGGCACAGATACGCAGTATTTT.

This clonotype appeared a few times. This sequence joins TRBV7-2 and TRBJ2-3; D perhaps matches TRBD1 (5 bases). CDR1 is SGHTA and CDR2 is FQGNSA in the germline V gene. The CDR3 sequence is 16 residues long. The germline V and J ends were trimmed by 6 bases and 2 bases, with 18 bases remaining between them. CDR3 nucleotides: TGTGCCAGCAGACCGGACACCCTCTCTTACACAGATACGCAGTATTTT. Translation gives CASRPDTLSYTDTQYF.

The CDR3 region has the DNA TGTGCCAGCAGTTGGTTCGGGGGGGGGTACAATGAGCAGTTCTTC. Residues: CASSWFGGGYNEQFF. V and J are TRBV28 and TRBJ2-1, with TRBD2 matching over 8 bases. The CDR3 has 15 residues. Germline V lookup: CDR1 MDHEN, CDR2 SYDVKM. V gave up 4 bases and J gave up 4 bases; unmatched junction bases: 6. Using reference TRBV28 and TRBJ2-1 for the parts outside the CDR3, the full variable domain is DVKVTQSSRYLVKRTGEKVFLECVQDMDHENMFWYRQDPGLGLRLIYFSYDVKMKEKGDIPEGYSVSREKKERFSLILESASTNQTSMYLCASSWFGGGYNEQFFGPGTRLTVL.

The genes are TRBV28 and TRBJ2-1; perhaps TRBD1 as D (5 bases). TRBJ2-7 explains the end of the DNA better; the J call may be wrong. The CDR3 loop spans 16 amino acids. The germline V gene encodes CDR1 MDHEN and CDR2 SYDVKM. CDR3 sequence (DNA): TGTGCCAGCACTACAGTAGGGGTAGGATCCTACAATGAGCAGTACTTC. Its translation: CASTTVGVGSYNEQYF.

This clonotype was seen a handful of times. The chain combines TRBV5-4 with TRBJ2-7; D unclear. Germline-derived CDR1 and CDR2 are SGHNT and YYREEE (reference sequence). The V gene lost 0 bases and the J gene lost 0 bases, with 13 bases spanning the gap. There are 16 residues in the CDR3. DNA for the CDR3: TGTGCCAGCAGCTTGGGCCTAGATCGGAACTCCTACGAGCAGTACTTC. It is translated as CASSLGLDRNSYEQYF. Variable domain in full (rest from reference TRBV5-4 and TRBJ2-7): ETGVTQSPTHLIKTRGQQVTLRCSSQSGHNTVSWYQQALGQGPQFIFQYYREEENGRGNFPPRFSGLQFPNYSSELNVNALELDDSALYLCASSLGLDRNSYEQYFGPGTRLTVT.

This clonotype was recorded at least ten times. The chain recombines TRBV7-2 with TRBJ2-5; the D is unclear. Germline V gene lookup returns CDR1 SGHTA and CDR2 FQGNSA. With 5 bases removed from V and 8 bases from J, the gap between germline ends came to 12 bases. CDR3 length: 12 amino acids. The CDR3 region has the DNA TGTGCCAGCAGCCTCCCTCGGAGAACCCAGTACTTC. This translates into CASSLPRRTQYF.

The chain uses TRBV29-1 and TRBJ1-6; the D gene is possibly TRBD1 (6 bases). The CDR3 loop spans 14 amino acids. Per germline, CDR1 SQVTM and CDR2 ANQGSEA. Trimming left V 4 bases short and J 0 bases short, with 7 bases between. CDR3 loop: CSVADSSYNSPLHF. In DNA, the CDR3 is TGCAGCGTTGCGGACAGCTCCTATAATTCACCCCTCCACTTT.

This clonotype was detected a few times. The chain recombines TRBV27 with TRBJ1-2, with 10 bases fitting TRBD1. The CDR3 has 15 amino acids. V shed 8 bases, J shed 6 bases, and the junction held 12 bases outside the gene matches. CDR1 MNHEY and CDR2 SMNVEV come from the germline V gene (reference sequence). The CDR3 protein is CASPYARDRGNGYTF. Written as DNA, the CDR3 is TGTGCCAGCCCATACGCCCGGGACAGGGGCAATGGCTACACCTTC.

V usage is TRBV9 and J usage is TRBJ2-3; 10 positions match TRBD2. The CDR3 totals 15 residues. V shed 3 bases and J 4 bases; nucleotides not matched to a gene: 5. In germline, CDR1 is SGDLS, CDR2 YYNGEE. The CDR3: CASSAASGGPDTQYF. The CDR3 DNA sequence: TGTGCCAGCAGCGCCGCTAGCGGGGGCCCAGATACGCAGTATTTT.

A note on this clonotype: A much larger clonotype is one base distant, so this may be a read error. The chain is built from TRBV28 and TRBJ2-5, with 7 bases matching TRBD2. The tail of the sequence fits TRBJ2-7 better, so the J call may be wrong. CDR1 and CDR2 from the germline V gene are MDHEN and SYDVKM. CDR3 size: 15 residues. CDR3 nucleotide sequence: TGTGCCAGCAGTTTCTCCCTAGCGGTCTCCAACGAGCAGTACTTC. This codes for CASSFSLAVSNEQYF.

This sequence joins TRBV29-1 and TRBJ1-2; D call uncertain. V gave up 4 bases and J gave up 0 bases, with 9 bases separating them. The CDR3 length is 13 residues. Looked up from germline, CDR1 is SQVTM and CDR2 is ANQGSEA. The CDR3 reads CSVGTSTNYGYTF. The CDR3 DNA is TGCAGCGTTGGGACTTCAACTAACTATGGCTACACCTTC.

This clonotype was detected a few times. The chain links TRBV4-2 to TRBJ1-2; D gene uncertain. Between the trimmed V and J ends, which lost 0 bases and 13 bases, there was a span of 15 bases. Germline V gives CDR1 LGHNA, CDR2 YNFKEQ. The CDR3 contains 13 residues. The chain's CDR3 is CASSQEFMSRPTF. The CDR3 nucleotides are TGTGCCAGCAGCCAAGAGTTCATGTCTAGACCCACCTTC.

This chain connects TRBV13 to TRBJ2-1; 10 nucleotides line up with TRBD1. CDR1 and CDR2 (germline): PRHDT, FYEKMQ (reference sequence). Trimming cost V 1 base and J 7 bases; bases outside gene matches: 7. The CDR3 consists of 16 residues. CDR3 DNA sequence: TGTGCCAGCAGCTTAGTCGGGACAGGGGAATTTAATGAGCAGTTCTTC. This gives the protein CASSLVGTGEFNEQFF. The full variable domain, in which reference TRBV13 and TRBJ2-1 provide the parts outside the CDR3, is AAGVIQSPRHLIKEKRETATLKCYPIPRHDTVYWYQQGPGQDPQFLISFYEKMQSDKGSIPDRFSAQQFSDYHSELNMSSLELGDSALYFCASSLVGTGEFNEQFFGPGTRLTVL.

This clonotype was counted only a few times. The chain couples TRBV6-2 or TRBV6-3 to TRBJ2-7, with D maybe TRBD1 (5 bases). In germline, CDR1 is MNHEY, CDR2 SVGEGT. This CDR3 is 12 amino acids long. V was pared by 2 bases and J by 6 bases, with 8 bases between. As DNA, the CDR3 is TGTGCCAGCAGTTACCCACAGGTCGAGCAGTACTTC. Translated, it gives CASSYPQVEQYF.

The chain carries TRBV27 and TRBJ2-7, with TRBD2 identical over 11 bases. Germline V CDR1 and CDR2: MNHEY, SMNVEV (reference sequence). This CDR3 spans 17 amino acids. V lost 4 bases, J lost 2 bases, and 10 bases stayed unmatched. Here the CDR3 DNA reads TGTGCCAGCAGTTATCCAGGGACTAGCGGTTCCCCCTACGAGCAGTACTTC. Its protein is CASSYPGTSGSPYEQYF.

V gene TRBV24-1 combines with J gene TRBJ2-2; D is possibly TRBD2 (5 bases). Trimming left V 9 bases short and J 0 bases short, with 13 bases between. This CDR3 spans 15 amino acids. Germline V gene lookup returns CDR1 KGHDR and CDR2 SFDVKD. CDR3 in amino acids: CATEEVWPNTGELFF. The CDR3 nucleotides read TGTGCCACCGAGGAGGTGTGGCCGAACACCGGGGAGCTGTTTTTT.

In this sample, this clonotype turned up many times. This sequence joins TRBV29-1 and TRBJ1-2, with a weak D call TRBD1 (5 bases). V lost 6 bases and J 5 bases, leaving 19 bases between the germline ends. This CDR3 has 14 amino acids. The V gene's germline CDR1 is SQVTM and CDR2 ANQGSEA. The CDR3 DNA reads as TGCAGCGTGGACCGGGACCGGGGAACGTATGGCTACACCTTC. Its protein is CSVDRDRGTYGYTF.

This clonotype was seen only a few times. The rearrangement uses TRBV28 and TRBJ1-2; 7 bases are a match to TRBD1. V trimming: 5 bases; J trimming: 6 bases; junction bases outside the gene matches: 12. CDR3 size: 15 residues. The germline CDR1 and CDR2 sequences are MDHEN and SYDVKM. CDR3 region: CASSLVRGRGNGYTF. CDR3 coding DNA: TGTGCCAGCAGTCTTGTCAGGGGCAGGGGGAATGGCTACACCTTC.

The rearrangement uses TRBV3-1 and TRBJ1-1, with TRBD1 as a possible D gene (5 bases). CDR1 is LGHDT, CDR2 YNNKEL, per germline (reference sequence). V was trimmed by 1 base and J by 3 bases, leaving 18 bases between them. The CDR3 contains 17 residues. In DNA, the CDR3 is TGTGCCAGCAGCCAAGGGCTTACCGGGACCAGACACACTGAAGCTTTCTTT. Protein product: CASSQGLTGTRHTEAFF.

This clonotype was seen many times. The CDR3: CASSESIQWGEQFF. Written as DNA, the CDR3 is TGTGCCAGCAGTGAAAGCATTCAGTGGGGCGAGCAGTTCTTC. V gene TRBV2 combines with J gene TRBJ2-1; D is possibly TRBD1 (5 bases). The CDR3 loop spans 14 amino acids. Trimming took off 2 bases at V and 10 bases at J, with 15 bases between the two ends. Germline V gene data show CDR1 as SNHLY and CDR2 as FYNNEI.

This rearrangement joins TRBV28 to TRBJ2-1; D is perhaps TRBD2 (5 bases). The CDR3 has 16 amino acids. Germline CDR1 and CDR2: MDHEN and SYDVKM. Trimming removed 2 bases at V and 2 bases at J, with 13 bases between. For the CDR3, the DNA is TGTGCCAGCAGTTTACCGGGGAGCGTCCCCTACAATGAGCAGTTCTTC. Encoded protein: CASSLPGSVPYNEQFF.